This T cell receptor (beta chain) was recovered during a study of shared T cell receptors in the human thymus. This table comes from immunoSEQ multiplex PCR, and its TCRdb copy is limited to in-frame clones, with some not included. The sample holds some 660,000 clones, about 89% seen once. The germline V and J ends were trimmed by 7 bases and 1 base, with 11 bases remaining between them. The CDR3 is made up of 14 amino acids. Per the germline V gene, CDR1 is LNHDA and CDR2 is SQIVND (reference sequence). This sample was also put to use in a study of human thymus T cells. Turning to that study: The study used thymus tissue resected during corrective heart surgery. Apparent skewing of V and J gene usage characterized both thymic and blood repertoires. Related research described thymic repertoires that were highly overlapping among unrelated individuals.

This sequence originates from a boy less than two years old with a congenital heart defect. This chain uses TRBV19 with TRBJ1-3, with D maybe TRBD1 (6 bases). The material sequenced was thymocytes. The CDR3 region is CASMVGASGNTIYF. As DNA, the CDR3 is TGTGCCAGTATGGTGGGGGCATCTGGAAACACCATATATTTT.